This is a list of T cell receptor beta chains from one sample in a study of blood T cell repertoires in COVID-19. Sequencing used immunoSEQ multiplex PCR; TCRdb keeps in-frame clones, though not all of them. The data contain 93,000 or so clones, 87% of them singletons. The sample comprised peripheral blood. The receptors stem from a man in his forties or fifties in a cohort sampled during active COVID-19. Each CDR3 is given with its conserved first and last residue. A D gene is named only where the DNA matches it firmly. Expanded clones get a size class; other rows say once, few or many, or leave the size out.

clone_size	v_call	j_call	d_call	cdr3_nt	cdr3_aa
.	TRBV6-5	TRBJ2-1	TRBD1	TGTGCCAGCAGTAATTCCTTGACAGGGGGCAATGAGCAGTTCTTC	CASSNSLTGGNEQFF
.	TRBV3-1/TRBV3-2	TRBJ1-3	.	TGTGCCAGCAGCCACAGGGGAATTGGAAACACCATATATTTT	CASSHRGIGNTIYF
.	TRBV4-2	TRBJ2-3	TRBD2	TGTGCCAGCACTCACTCCAGCGGGGGGGCCTCAGATACGCAGTATTTT	CASTHSSGGASDTQYF
.	TRBV5-8	TRBJ1-1	.	TGTGCCAGCAGCTTGCCAGGGGCGAACACTGAAGCTTTCTTT	CASSLPGANTEAFF
.	TRBV23-1	TRBJ2-1	.	TGCGCCAGCAGTCAATCGGGACAAGGGCCCAATGAGCGGCAGTTCTTC	CASSQSGQGPNERQFF
.	TRBV14	TRBJ2-5	TRBD1	TGTGCCAGCAGCCATACCACCGGGACAGGGACAGAAGAGACCCAGTACTTC	CASSHTTGTGTEETQYF
once	TRBV10-3	TRBJ2-3	TRBD1	TGTGCCATCAGTGAGTACTGGACAGGGGGGGGCACAGATACGCAATATTTT	CAISEYWTGGGTDTQYF
.	TRBV9	TRBJ1-1	.	TGTGCCAGCAGCGTAGTCCCCACAGGATCCAACACTGAAGCTTTCTTT	CASSVVPTGSNTEAFF
.	TRBV24-1	TRBJ2-6	TRBD1	TGTGCCACCAGTGACTCCGGGACAGAGACTGGGGCCAACGTCCTGACTTTC	CATSDSGTETGANVLTF
.	TRBV24-1	TRBJ1-5	.	TGTGCCCAGTTGGCAGGGGCGAACAATCAGCCCCAGCATTTT	CAQLAGANNQPQHF
.	TRBV5-1	TRBJ2-1	TRBD2	TGCGCCAGCAGCACCGGGGGGGCAAACAATGAGCAGTTCTTC	CASSTGGANNEQFF
.	TRBV4-1	TRBJ2-3	TRBD2	TGCGCCAGCAGCCAAGCCGGCGGGGGGCGCACAGATACGCAGTATTTT	CASSQAGGGRTDTQYF
.	TRBV29-1	TRBJ2-5	TRBD1	TGCAGCGTTGACGCAACAGGGGGAGAGACCCAGTACTTC	CSVDATGGETQYF
.	TRBV5-1	TRBJ2-5	TRBD2	TGCGCCAGCAGCTGGTCTAGCGGGGGTAGGCAAGAGACCCAGTACTTC	CASSWSSGGRQETQYF
few	TRBV19	TRBJ1-1	.	TGTGCCAGTAGTATAAAGGTAGTGAGACAGGTATGGTACCCTGAAGCTTTCTTT	CASSIKVVRQVWYPEAFF
.	TRBV15	TRBJ1-1	.	TGTGCCACCAGCAGGGAGAGGACAGCCCGCGGGACTGAAGCTTTCTTT	CATSRERTARGTEAFF
.	TRBV6-1	TRBJ1-4	TRBD1	TGTGCCAGCAGGACAGGGGGCGGGGAAAAACTGTTTTTT	CASRTGGGEKLFF